This T cell receptor (beta chain) is from a study of cytomegalovirus exposure and HLA in healthy donors. General observations from the study: Some segments of the V type, notably TRBV6-2 and TRBV6-3, were excluded as indistinguishable.

Germline trimming cut 4 bases from V and 3 bases from J; bases unmatched to any gene: 3. The CDR3 consists of 13 residues. From germline, CDR1 is SGHTA and CDR2 FQGNSA. Points on this clone: The target antigen is unknown.

Use of 60 Vbeta and 13 Jbeta primers characterized the PCR. Assay used: immunoSEQ multiplex PCR; TCRdb lists only in-frame clones, some missing. There are about 84,000 clones in the sample; 63% occur only once, and 15% lies in the top ten. The sequenced sample was PBMCs. This rearrangement joins TRBV7-2 to TRBJ2-7, with TRBD2 identical over 7 bases. The source of this sequence is a middle-aged woman in good health and CMV-seropositive. CDR3 bases: TGTGCCAGCAGCTGGGGGGGGAACTACGAGCAGTACTTC. Translation gives CASSWGGNYEQYF.